These T cell receptor beta chains were read from a single sample in a study of CD8+CD57+ T cells in acquired aplastic anemia. Using its own MiXCR run on the reads, TCRdb lists one record per CDR3 protein. The sample consists of about 98,000 distinct CDR3 sequences, 55% to 75% of them appearing once. Sequencing was performed on sorted CD4+, CD8+, or CD8+CD57+ T cells (not recorded which) from PBMCs. The receptors originated from a human donor with aplastic anemia. The CDR3 runs from the conserved cysteine through the conserved F or W. The order of the fields is V gene, clone size, D gene, J gene, CDR3 protein. D genes are given only for firm matches. Clone size is stated in some rows and not others, as once, few, many or a class when expanded.

TRBV7-9	-	-	TRBJ1-4	CASSLEQGIGKLFF
TRBV29-1	-	TRBD2	TRBJ2-7	CSVGLAGSYEQYF
TRBV29-1	-	TRBD1	TRBJ2-2	CSAGQGVAGELFF
TRBV7-9	-	-	TRBJ2-7	CASSLGVRSWEQYF
TRBV2	-	-	TRBJ1-1	CASSLPRSVNTEAFF
TRBV15	-	-	TRBJ2-1	CAASSYSGAVGNEQFF
TRBV7-2	-	TRBD1	TRBJ2-7	CASSLGQDYEQYF
TRBV10-3	-	-	TRBJ2-2	CASVVPNTGELFF
TRBV6-2/TRBV6-3	many	-	TRBJ2-7	CASSYLIPNEQYF
TRBV10-3	-	-	TRBJ2-7	CAISESPTSRPYF